The 32 T cell receptor beta chains below all came from one sample that was sequenced in a study of STAT5B mutations in CD4+ large granular lymphocyte leukemia. Repertoires were generated with immunoSEQ multiplex PCR, while TCRdb's copy carries only in-frame clones and drops some. Here the sample spans roughly 30,000 clones, about 74% being singletons. The sequenced material came from CD4+ T cells from blood buffy coats. The receptors derive from a human donor in good health.

This clone was found a few times. The chain couples TRBV5-1 to TRBJ1-1; D is unclear. Per the germline V gene, CDR1 is SGHRS and CDR2 is YFSETQ. The CDR3 loop spans 15 amino acids. Trimming cost V 2 bases and J 2 bases, with 13 bases left between them. As DNA, the CDR3 is TGCGCCAGCAGCTTTAGGCAGGTCTCAAACACTGAAGCTTTCTTT. Translated, it gives CASSFRQVSNTEAFF.

The CDR3 bases are TGTGCCAGCAGCCGGACTAGCGGGAGGGCCGCTTCGTTCTTC. Its protein is CASSRTSGRAASFF. The chain has TRBV7-6 and TRBJ2-1; 15 bases align to TRBD2. The CDR3 is 14 amino acids. CDR1 is SGHVS and CDR2 is FNYEAQ in the germline V gene. V lost 5 bases, J lost 15 bases, and 8 bases stayed unmatched.

The chain has TRBV5-4 and TRBJ1-1, with TRBD1 identical over 7 bases. The germline V gene has CDR1 SGHNT and CDR2 YYREEE (reference sequence). The CDR3 spans 15 residues. With 2 bases clipped from V and 0 bases from J, the junction kept 4 bases outside the gene matches. CDR3 sequence (DNA): TGTGCCAGCAGCTTCGACAGGGCCATGAACACTGAAGCTTTCTTT. This codes for CASSFDRAMNTEAFF. The whole variable domain, filled in from reference TRBV5-4 and TRBJ1-1, reads ETGVTQSPTHLIKTRGQQVTLRCSSQSGHNTVSWYQQALGQGPQFIFQYYREEENGRGNFPPRFSGLQFPNYSSELNVNALELDDSALYLCASSFDRAMNTEAFFGQGTRLTVV.

The V and J genes are TRBV5-5 and TRBJ2-7, with a tentative D call TRBD1 (5 bases). V lost 4 bases and J lost 7, with 21 bases in between. In germline, CDR1 is SGHKS, CDR2 YYEKEE (reference sequence). This CDR3 has 15 residues. The CDR3 loop is CASSRPGHDRSEQYF. The CDR3 region has the DNA TGTGCCAGCAGCCGCCCAGGGCACGATCGCTCTGAGCAGTACTTC.

V usage is TRBV19 and J usage is TRBJ2-5, with TRBD1 identical over 11 bases. Germline CDR1 and CDR2: LNHDA and SQIVND (reference sequence). Trimming at V came to 6 bases and at J to 5 bases, leaving 11 bases not matched to a gene. The CDR3 is 16 residues long. Here the CDR3 DNA reads TGTGCCAGTAGCTACCGAAGGACAGGGGGCGTGGAGACCCAGTACTTC. This translates into CASSYRRTGGVETQYF.

This chain connects TRBV20-1 to TRBJ2-7; no firm D call. Trimming removed 5 bases from V and 1 base from J, with 3 bases in between. The CDR3 is made up of 10 amino acids. CDR1 is DFQATT and CDR2 is SNEGSKA in the germline V gene (reference sequence). CDR3 nucleotide sequence: TGCAGTGCTTCTTCCTACGAGCAGTACGTC. Encoded protein: CSASSYEQYV.

This chain uses TRBV6-1 with TRBJ2-5, with a weak D call TRBD1 (6 bases). The V gene lost 11 bases and the J gene lost 1 base, with 17 bases spanning the gap. CDR3 length: 14 residues. Germline V gives CDR1 MNHNS, CDR2 SASEGT. The CDR3 DNA follows: TGTGCCGTTTACAGGGATTCAGCCCAAGAGACCCAGTACTTC. It translates to CAVYRDSAQETQYF.

This clone was counted once. CDR3 DNA: TGTGCCAGCAGTCCCCCGGGACGAGGTCTAGGTGGCTACACCTTC. This codes for CASSPPGRGLGGYTF. The chain combines TRBV28 with TRBJ1-2; perhaps TRBD1 as D (5 bases). Germline values: CDR1 MDHEN, CDR2 SYDVKM. CDR3 length: 15 amino acids. The V gene lost 5 bases and the J gene lost 7 bases, with 20 bases spanning the gap.

For the CDR3, the DNA is TGTGCCAGCAGCTTGACTCGCGCCATGAACACTGAAGCTTTCTTT. The encoded protein is CASSLTRAMNTEAFF. V usage is TRBV5-4 and J usage is TRBJ1-1; D unresolved. Germline-derived CDR1 and CDR2 are SGHNT and YYREEE (reference sequence). There are 15 residues in the CDR3. The V end was cut by 1 base, the J end by 0 bases, with 10 bases between.

This clone was picked up a small number of times. The chain recombines TRBV5-1 with TRBJ1-1, with D perhaps matching TRBD1 (5 bases). The V end was cut by 5 bases, the J end by 0 bases, with 14 bases between. Germline V gene lookup returns CDR1 SGHRS and CDR2 YFSETQ. The CDR3 has 15 amino acids. The CDR3: CASSGTGTVNTEAFF. The DNA for the CDR3 is TGCGCCAGCAGTGGCACCGGGACGGTGAACACTGAAGCTTTCTTT. Complete variable domain (other parts from reference TRBV5-1 and TRBJ1-1): KAGVTQTPRYLIKTRGQQVTLSCSPISGHRSVSWYQQTPGQGLQFLFEYFSETQRNKGNFPGRFSGRQFSNSRSEMNVSTLELGDSALYLCASSGTGTVNTEAFFGQGTRLTVV.

This clone occurred once. The chain couples TRBV27 to TRBJ2-3; 8 bases are shared with TRBD1. Unmatched junction bases numbered 2, after V lost 1 base and J lost 5 bases. From germline, CDR1 is MNHEY and CDR2 SMNVEV (reference sequence). The CDR3 extends over 14 amino acids. This CDR3 is CASSLWDRQDTQYF. In DNA, the CDR3 is TGTGCCAGCAGTTTATGGGACAGGCAAGATACGCAGTATTTT.

The count of this clone is one. The CDR3 DNA reads TGCGCCAGCAGCTTGGGAGGGGGAGACTGGGCCAACGTCCTGACTTTC. As protein: CASSLGGGDWANVLTF. The chain joins TRBV5-1 to TRBJ2-6; possible D gene TRBD1, 6 bases. The V and J ends lost 0 bases and 5 bases respectively, with 12 bases between them. Germline V gene data show CDR1 as SGHRS and CDR2 as YFSETQ. The CDR3 length is 16 residues.

The CDR3 reads CASSQQLAGGPYLEQFF. CDR3 nucleotide sequence: TGTGCCAGCAGCCAGCAATTAGCGGGAGGGCCTTATCTGGAGCAGTTCTTC. V gene TRBV14 combines with J gene TRBJ2-1; TRBD2 matches 11 bases. The CDR3 consists of 17 residues. CDR1 is SGHDN and CDR2 is FVKESK in the germline V gene. The V segment lost 3 bases and the J segment 10 bases; nucleotides outside the gene matches: 14.

The J gene is TRBJ2-5, the V gene TRBV5-4; no firm D call. Germline assignment: CDR1 SGHNT and CDR2 YYREEE (reference sequence). The CDR3 is 13 residues long. Trimming shortened V by 7 bases and J by 4 bases, and 14 bases separated the two germline ends. The DNA for the CDR3 is TGTGCCAGCTTCCCCGAAAGGACAGAGACCCAGTACTTC. Its translation is CASFPERTETQYF.

This clone was counted a few times. The chain recombines TRBV9 with TRBJ2-1, with TRBD2 matching over 9 bases. In germline, CDR1 is SGDLS, CDR2 YYNGEE. This CDR3 is built from 16 residues. The junction had 11 bases not matched to a gene; V was cut back by 4 bases and J by 6 bases. In nucleotides, the CDR3 is TGTGCCAGCAGCCCGGTAGCGGGAGTCGCGGCCAATGAGCAGTTCTTC. As protein: CASSPVAGVAANEQFF.

The V gene is TRBV2, the J gene TRBJ1-2; 9 nucleotides match TRBD1. This CDR3 is built from 15 residues. Trimming at V came to 9 bases and at J to 1 base, leaving 9 bases not matched to a gene. Germline V gives CDR1 SNHLY, CDR2 FYNNEI. In nucleotides, the CDR3 is TGTGCCAGTCAGACCGGGACAGGGTATAACTATGGCTACACCTTC. This translates into CASQTGTGYNYGYTF.

The chain has TRBV7-2 and TRBJ2-1, with TRBD2 matching over 8 bases. After removal of 5 bases from V and 0 bases from J, the junction contained 6 bases not matched to a gene. The CDR3 is made up of 16 amino acids. Germline V gene sequence: CDR1 SGHTA, CDR2 FQGNSA. The CDR3 region has the DNA TGTGCCAGCAGCCCAATAGCGGGAAGCTCCTACAATGAGCAGTTCTTC. It codes for CASSPIAGSSYNEQFF.

V and J are TRBV7-8 and TRBJ2-5, with D perhaps assigned TRBD1 or TRBD2 (5 bases each). The CDR3 spans 14 residues. Germline CDR1 reads SGHVS; CDR2 reads FQNEAQ. Trimming left V 5 bases short and J 4 bases short, with 14 bases between. CDR3 in amino acids: CASSLRDLRETQYF. CDR3 sequence (DNA): TGTGCCAGCAGCCTCCGGGACCTCAGAGAGACCCAGTACTTC.

The gene calls are TRBV28 and TRBJ1-2, with no clear D. V lost 6 bases and J lost 4, with 15 bases in between. The CDR3 has 14 amino acids. CDR1 and CDR2 (germline): MDHEN, SYDVKM. CDR3 nucleotide sequence: TGTGCCAGCAGCCGCCTAGGCAGCCTCTATGGCTACACCTTC. Protein sequence: CASSRLGSLYGYTF.

The chain carries TRBV6-1 and TRBJ2-1; D might be TRBD1 or TRBD2, each matching 5 bases. CDR1 is MNHNS, CDR2 SASEGT, per germline. Trimming stripped 2 bases from V and 0 bases from J, with 11 bases between. The CDR3 extends over 16 amino acids. The CDR3 here is CASSELRGSSYNEQFF. The CDR3 coding sequence is TGTGCCAGCAGTGAATTGAGGGGTAGCTCCTACAATGAGCAGTTCTTC.

This chain uses TRBV6-5 with TRBJ1-4, with 7 bases matching TRBD1. V shed 2 bases, J shed 8 bases, and the junction held 8 bases outside the gene matches. CDR3 length equals 15 residues. Germline values: CDR1 MNHEY, CDR2 SVGAGI. Here the CDR3 DNA reads TGTGCCAGCAGTTACCAGGGCGGGACAGCAGAAAAACTGTTTTTT. Its protein product is CASSYQGGTAEKLFF.

The chain couples TRBV27 to TRBJ1-5; D remains ambiguous. The CDR3 spans 13 residues. Germline loops: CDR1 MNHEY, CDR2 SMNVEV (reference sequence). Trimming took off 1 base at V and 7 bases at J, with 8 bases between the two ends. Here the CDR3 reads CASSLYPPQPQHF. The CDR3 nucleotides read TGTGCCAGCAGTTTATACCCCCCACAGCCCCAGCATTTT.

V gene TRBV7-9 combines with J gene TRBJ1-1, with a possible D match to TRBD1 (5 bases). CDR3 size: 12 residues. Trimming removed 5 bases at V and 8 bases at J, with 12 bases between. Per the germline V gene, CDR1 is SEHNR and CDR2 is FQNEAQ (reference sequence). The CDR3 nucleotides read TGTGCCAGCAGCCGGCGGGGGGGGGAAGCTTTCTTT. Residues: CASSRRGGEAFF.

In this sample, this clone turned up a few times. The chain couples TRBV5-1 to TRBJ1-5, with TRBD1 matching 8 bases. Germline CDR1 reads SGHRS; CDR2 reads YFSETQ. The J segment lost 9 bases and the V segment lost 2 bases, leaving 10 bases of the junction unmatched. CDR3 length equals 15 residues. The CDR3 DNA is TGCGCCAGCAGCTTAGGGGACAGGCGGGACAGGCCCCAGCATTTT. It yields the protein CASSLGDRRDRPQHF.

The sample holds one count of this clone. The chain is built from TRBV2 and TRBJ1-1, with a possible D match to TRBD1 (5 bases). This CDR3 comprises 15 residues. Germline CDR1 and CDR2: SNHLY and FYNNEI. Trimming cost V 2 bases and J 1 base, with 11 bases left between them. The CDR3 spells CASSELEGRNTEAFF. CDR3 sequence (DNA): TGTGCCAGCAGTGAACTCGAGGGGAGGAACACTGAAGCTTTCTTT.

The chain uses TRBV5-5 and TRBJ2-7; 10 bases line up with TRBD1. The trim removed 7 bases at V and 5 bases at J, leaving 6 bases unmatched. There are 13 residues in the CDR3. Germline CDR1 and CDR2: SGHKS and YYEKEE (reference sequence). CDR3 sequence: CASGGTGADEQYF. The CDR3 nucleotides are TGTGCCAGCGGTGGGACAGGGGCCGACGAGCAGTACTTC. Full variable domain (missing parts from reference TRBV5-5 and TRBJ2-7): DAGVTQSPTHLIKTRGQQVTLRCSPISGHKSVSWYQQVLGQGPQFIFQYYEKEERGRGNFPDRFSARQFPNYSSELNVNALLLGDSALYLCASGGTGADEQYFGPGTRLTVT.

The CDR3 spells CASSHQDRAATGELFF. CDR3 coding DNA: TGCGCCAGCAGTCATCAAGACAGGGCAGCCACCGGGGAGCTGTTTTTT. This rearrangement joins TRBV23-1 to TRBJ2-2; TRBD1 aligns across 7 bases. TRBV23-1 is reported as an ORF; its role is uncertain. This CDR3 region has 16 residues. The V and J ends lost 3 bases and 4 bases, in that order; junction bases with no gene match: 8.

This rearrangement joins TRBV6-5 to TRBJ2-7; 8 nucleotides line up with TRBD1. V trimming: 8 bases; J trimming: 7 bases; junction bases outside the gene matches: 7. Germline CDR1 reads MNHEY; CDR2 reads SVGAGI. The CDR3 contains 12 residues. CDR3 protein: CASGQGSREQYF. CDR3 coding DNA: TGTGCCAGCGGACAGGGTTCGCGGGAGCAGTACTTC.

This chain's CDR3 is CASSERYEQYF. DNA for the CDR3: TGTGCCAGCAGTGAAAGATACGAGCAGTACTTC. The genes are TRBV6-5 and TRBJ2-7; D is undetermined. This CDR3 has 11 residues. The V gene lost 5 bases and the J gene lost 4 bases, with 6 bases spanning the gap. CDR1 is MNHEY and CDR2 is SVGAGI in the germline V gene.

The sample holds a few counts of this clone. For the CDR3, the DNA is TGTGCCAGCAGTAGGATCATATTCACAGGGGGCGAGCAGTACGTC. As protein: CASSRIIFTGGEQYV. The rearrangement joins TRBV6-1 to TRBJ2-7; TRBD1 aligns across 8 bases. This CDR3 has 15 amino acids. Losses at the gene ends were 5 bases for V and 6 bases for J; bases not matched to a gene: 12. Germline lookup yields CDR1 MNHNS and CDR2 SASEGT.

The chain employs TRBV15 and TRBJ1-4, with a possible D match to TRBD1 (6 bases). Germline loops: CDR1 LNHNV, CDR2 YYDKDF (reference sequence). Trimming left V 4 bases short and J 8 bases short, with 8 bases between. This CDR3 spans 12 amino acids. The CDR3 nucleotides are TGTGCCACCAGCAACAGGGCCGAAAAACTGTTTTTT. Protein: CATSNRAEKLFF.

For the CDR3, the DNA is TGTGCCAGCAGCTTCGGGGGTAACACCGGGGAGCTGTTTTTT. Its protein is CASSFGGNTGELFF. The chain employs TRBV5-6 and TRBJ2-2, with D perhaps TRBD2 (6 bases). Germline lookup yields CDR1 SGHDT and CDR2 YYEEEE. Trimming removed 2 bases at V and 2 bases at J, with 7 bases between. The CDR3 runs 14 residues.